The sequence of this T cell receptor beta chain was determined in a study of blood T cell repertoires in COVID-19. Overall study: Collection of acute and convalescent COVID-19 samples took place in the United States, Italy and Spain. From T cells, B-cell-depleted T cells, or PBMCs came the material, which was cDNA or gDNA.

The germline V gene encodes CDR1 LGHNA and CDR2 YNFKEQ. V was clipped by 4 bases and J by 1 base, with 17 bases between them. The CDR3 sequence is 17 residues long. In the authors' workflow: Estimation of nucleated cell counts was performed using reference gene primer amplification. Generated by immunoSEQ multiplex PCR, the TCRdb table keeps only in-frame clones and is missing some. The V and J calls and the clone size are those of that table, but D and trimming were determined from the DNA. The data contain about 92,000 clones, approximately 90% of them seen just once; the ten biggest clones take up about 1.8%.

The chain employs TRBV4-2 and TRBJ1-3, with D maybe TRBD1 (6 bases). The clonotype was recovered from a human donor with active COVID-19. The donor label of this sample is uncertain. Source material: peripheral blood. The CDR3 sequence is CASSLKQGTRSGNTIYF. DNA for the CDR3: TGTGCCAGCAGCCTAAAACAGGGAACAAGATCTGGAAACACCATATATTTT.